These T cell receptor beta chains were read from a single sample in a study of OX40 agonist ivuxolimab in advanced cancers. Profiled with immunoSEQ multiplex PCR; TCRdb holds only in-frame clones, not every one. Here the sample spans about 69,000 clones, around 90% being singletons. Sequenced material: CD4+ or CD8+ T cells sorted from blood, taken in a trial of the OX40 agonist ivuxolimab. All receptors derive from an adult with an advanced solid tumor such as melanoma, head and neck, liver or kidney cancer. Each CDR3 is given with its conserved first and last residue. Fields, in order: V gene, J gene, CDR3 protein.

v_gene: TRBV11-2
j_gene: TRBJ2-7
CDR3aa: CASSLVLPRSGTRWNEQYF

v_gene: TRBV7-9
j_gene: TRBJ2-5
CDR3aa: CASSYRDRSEQYF

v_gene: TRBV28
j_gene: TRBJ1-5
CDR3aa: CATNSPGGGSSNQPQHF

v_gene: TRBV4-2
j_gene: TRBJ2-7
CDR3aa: CASSYQGASGGQYF

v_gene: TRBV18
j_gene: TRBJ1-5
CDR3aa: CASSSRDRGLNQPQHF

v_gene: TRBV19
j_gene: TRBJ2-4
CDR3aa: CASSPRVDPLMFIQYF

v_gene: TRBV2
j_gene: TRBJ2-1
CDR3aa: CASSESHVWNEQFF

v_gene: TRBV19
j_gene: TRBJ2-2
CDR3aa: CAIRDTNTGELFF

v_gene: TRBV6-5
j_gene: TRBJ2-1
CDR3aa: CASGTDRAYNEQFF

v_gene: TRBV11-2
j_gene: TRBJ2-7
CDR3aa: CASSSRPTGPTITYEQYF

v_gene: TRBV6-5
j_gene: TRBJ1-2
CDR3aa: CASSYSIIANYGYTF

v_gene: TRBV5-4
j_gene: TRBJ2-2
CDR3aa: CASSSPTGGVGGELFF

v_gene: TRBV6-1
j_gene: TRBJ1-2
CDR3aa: CASSLLSGYGYTF

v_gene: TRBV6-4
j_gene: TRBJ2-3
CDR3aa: CASRSDASGTDTQYF

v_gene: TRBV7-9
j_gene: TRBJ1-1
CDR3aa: CASTLGGENTEAFF

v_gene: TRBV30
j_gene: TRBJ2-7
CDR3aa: CACTNPGTAYEQYF

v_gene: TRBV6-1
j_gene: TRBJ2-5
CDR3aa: CASWTVEETQYF

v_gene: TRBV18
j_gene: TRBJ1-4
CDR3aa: CASSPGNGNEKLFF

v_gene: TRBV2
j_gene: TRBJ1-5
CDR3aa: CASSQAGGNQPQHF

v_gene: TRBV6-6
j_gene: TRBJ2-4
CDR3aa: CASKPQGEGGKNIQYF